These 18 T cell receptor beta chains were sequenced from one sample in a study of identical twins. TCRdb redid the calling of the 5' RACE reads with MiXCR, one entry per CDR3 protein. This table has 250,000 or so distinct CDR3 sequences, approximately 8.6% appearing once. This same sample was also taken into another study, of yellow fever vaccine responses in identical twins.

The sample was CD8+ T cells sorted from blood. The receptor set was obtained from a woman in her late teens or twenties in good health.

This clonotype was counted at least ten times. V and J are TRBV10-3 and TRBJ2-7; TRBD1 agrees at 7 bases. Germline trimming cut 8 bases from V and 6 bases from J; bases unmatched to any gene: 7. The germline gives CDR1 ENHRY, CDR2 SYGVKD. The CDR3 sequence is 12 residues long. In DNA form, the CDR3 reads TGTGCCATCCGGACAGGCCTCGGCGAGCAGTACTTC. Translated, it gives CAIRTGLGEQYF.

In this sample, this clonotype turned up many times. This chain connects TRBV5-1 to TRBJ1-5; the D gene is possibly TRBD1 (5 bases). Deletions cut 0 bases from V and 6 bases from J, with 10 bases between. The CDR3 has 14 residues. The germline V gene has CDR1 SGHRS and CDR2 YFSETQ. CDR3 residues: CASSLGQGSQPQHF. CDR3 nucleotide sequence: TGCGCCAGCAGCTTGGGGCAGGGAAGTCAGCCCCAGCATTTT.

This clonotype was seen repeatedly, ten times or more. CDR3 DNA sequence: TGTGCCAGCAGTTCTATACCGGGACAGGGTAATTCGTACGAGCAGTACTTC. Protein product: CASSSIPGQGNSYEQYF. The gene calls are TRBV28 and TRBJ2-7, with 9 bases aligning to TRBD1. Trimming cost V 4 bases and J 4 bases; bases outside gene matches: 14. Germline values: CDR1 MDHEN, CDR2 SYDVKM. This CDR3 comprises 17 residues.

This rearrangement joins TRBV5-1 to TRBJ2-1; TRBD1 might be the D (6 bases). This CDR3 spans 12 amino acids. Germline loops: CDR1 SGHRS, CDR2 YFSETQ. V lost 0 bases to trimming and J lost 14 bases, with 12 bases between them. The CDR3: CASSLEGGVEFF. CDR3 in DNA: TGCGCCAGCAGCTTGGAAGGGGGAGTTGAGTTCTTC.

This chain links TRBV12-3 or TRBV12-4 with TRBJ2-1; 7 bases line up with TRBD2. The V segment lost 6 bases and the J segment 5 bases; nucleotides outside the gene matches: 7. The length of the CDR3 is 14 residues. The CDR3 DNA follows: TGTGCCAGCAGGGGGGGGGAGGTCAACAATGAGCAGTTCTTC. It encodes CASRGGEVNNEQFF.

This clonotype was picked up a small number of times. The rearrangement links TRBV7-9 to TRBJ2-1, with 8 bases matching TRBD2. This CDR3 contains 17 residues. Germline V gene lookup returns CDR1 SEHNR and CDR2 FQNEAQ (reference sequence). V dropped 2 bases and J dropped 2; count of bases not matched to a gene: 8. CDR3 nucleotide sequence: TGTGCCAGCAGCTTAATTGGGAGCGGGAGCCCCTACAATGAGCAGTTCTTC. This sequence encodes CASSLIGSGSPYNEQFF.

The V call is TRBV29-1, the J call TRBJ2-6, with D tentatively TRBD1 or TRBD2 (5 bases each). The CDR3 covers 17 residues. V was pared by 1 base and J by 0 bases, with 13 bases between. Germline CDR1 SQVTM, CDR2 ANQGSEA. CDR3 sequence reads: CSVEGRDRSSGANVLTF. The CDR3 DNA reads TGCAGCGTTGAAGGCCGGGACCGATCCTCTGGGGCCAACGTCCTGACTTTC.

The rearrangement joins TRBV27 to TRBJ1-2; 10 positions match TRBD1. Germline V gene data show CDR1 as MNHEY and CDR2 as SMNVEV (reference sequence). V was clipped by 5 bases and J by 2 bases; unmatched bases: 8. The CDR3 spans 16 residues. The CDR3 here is CASSTGGQGVNYGYTF. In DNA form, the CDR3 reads TGTGCCAGCAGTACAGGAGGACAGGGGGTGAACTATGGCTACACCTTC.

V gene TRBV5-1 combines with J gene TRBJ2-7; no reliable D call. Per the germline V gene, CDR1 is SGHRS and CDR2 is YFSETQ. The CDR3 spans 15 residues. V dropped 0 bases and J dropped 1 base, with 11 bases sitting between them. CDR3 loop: CASSLVPSDSYEQYF. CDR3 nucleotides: TGCGCCAGCAGCTTGGTCCCCAGTGATTCCTACGAGCAGTACTTC.

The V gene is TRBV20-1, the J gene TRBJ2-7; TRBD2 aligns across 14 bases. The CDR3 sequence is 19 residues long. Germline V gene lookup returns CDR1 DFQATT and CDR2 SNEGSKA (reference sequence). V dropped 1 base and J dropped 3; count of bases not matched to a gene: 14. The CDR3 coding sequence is TGCAGTGCTAGAGCCGGGACTAGCGGGGGCCAGACCCTACGCTACGAGCAGTACTTC. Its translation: CSARAGTSGGQTLRYEQYF.

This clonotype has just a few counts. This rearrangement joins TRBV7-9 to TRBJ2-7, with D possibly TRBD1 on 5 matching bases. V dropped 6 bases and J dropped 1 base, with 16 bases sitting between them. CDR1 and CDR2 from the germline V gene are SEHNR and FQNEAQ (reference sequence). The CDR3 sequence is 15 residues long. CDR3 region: CASSTRGNLSYEQYF. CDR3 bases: TGTGCCAGCAGTACAAGGGGCAATTTGTCCTACGAGCAGTACTTC.

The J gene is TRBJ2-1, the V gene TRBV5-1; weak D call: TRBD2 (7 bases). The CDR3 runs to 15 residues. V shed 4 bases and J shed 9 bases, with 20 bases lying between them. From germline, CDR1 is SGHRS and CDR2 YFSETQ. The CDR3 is CASSVGGLGKSEQFF. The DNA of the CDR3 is TGCGCCAGCAGCGTCGGGGGGCTCGGAAAATCTGAGCAGTTCTTC.

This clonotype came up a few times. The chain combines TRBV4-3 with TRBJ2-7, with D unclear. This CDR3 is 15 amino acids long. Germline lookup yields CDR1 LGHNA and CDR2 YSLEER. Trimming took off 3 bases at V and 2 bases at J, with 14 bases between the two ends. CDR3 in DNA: TGCGCCAGCAGCCAGGAGCCTGGACCTCCCTACGAGCAGTACTTC. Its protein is CASSQEPGPPYEQYF.

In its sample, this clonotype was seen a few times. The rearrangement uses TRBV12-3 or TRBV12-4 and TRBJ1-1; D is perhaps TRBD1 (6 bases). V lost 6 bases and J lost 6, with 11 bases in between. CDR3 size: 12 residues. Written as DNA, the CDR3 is TGTGCCAGCAGCTCTACAGGGCCTGAAGCTTTCTTT. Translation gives CASSSTGPEAFF.

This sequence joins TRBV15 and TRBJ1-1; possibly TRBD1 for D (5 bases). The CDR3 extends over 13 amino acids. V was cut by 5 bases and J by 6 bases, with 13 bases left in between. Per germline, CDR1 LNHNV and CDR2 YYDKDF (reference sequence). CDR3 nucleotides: TGTGCCACCAGCGCCCGGGACGGCGCTGAAGCTTTCTTT. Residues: CATSARDGAEAFF.

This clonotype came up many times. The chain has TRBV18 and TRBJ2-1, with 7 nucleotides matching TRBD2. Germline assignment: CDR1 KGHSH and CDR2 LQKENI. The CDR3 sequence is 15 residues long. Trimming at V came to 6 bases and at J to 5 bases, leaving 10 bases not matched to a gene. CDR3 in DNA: TGTGCCAGCTCTCAGCCGGGACTACCACACAATGAGCAGTTCTTC. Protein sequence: CASSQPGLPHNEQFF.

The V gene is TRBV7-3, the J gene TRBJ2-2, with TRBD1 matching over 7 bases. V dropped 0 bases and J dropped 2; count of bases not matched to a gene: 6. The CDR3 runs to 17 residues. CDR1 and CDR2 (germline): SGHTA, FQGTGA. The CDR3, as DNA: TGTGCCAGCAGCTTAACACCCGACAGGGTTAACACCGGGGAGCTGTTTTTT. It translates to CASSLTPDRVNTGELFF. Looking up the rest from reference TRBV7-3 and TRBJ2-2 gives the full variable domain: GAGVSQTPSNKVTEKGKYVELRCDPISGHTALYWYRQSLGQGPEFLIYFQGTGAADDSGLPNDRFFAVRPEGSVSTLKIQRTERGDSAVYLCASSLTPDRVNTGELFFGEGSRLTVL.

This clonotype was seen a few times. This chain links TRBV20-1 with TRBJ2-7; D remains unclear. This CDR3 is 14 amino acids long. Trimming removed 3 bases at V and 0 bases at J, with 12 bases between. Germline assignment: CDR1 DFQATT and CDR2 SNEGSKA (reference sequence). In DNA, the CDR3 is TGCAGTGCTAGTGTGGCAGCGAGCTCCTACGAGCAGTACTTC. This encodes CSASVAASSYEQYF.